Below, 18 T cell receptor beta chains from the same sample are listed, as sequenced in a study of long-term antiretroviral therapy in people with HIV. Sequencing relied on immunoSEQ assay v3.0, run at survey level. Sequenced by immunoSEQ multiplex PCR; TCRdb stores in-frame clones only, minus some. The sample records about 30,000 clones, over 90% being singletons. The specimen was unsorted PBMCs, collected roughly 6.5 years after starting antiretroviral therapy. These receptors all come from a woman aged 40 to 49 with HIV.

The chain carries TRBV30 and TRBJ2-7, with a possible D match to TRBD2 (5 bases). Germline lookup yields CDR1 GTSNPN and CDR2 SVGIG (reference sequence). The CDR3 is made up of 13 amino acids. V lost 1 base and J 10 bases, leaving 17 bases between the germline ends. CDR3 residues: CAWSGVGPGVQYF. CDR3 nucleotide sequence: TGTGCCTGGAGTGGGGTAGGGCCCGGGGTTCAGTACTTC.

The V and J genes are TRBV5-5 and TRBJ2-1; no clear D. Germline CDR1 is SGHKS and CDR2 is YYEKEE (reference sequence). Trimming pared 0 bases from V and 6 bases from J, leaving 13 bases between. The CDR3 extends over 15 amino acids. CDR3 nucleotides: TGTGCCAGCAGCTTGGATCTCGGTCTTTTCAATGAGCAGTTCTTC. Residues: CASSLDLGLFNEQFF. Full variable domain (remainder filled in from reference TRBV5-5 and TRBJ2-1): DAGVTQSPTHLIKTRGQQVTLRCSPISGHKSVSWYQQVLGQGPQFIFQYYEKEERGRGNFPDRFSARQFPNYSSELNVNALLLGDSALYLCASSLDLGLFNEQFFGPGTRLTVL.

The rearrangement links TRBV7-9 to TRBJ2-3; 12 positions match TRBD1. The germline V gene encodes CDR1 SEHNR and CDR2 FQNEAQ (reference sequence). The CDR3 consists of 17 residues. The trim removed 3 bases at V and 7 bases at J, leaving 11 bases unmatched. CDR3 sequence: CASSFGTGGPSLNTQYF. For the CDR3, the DNA is TGTGCCAGCAGCTTTGGGACAGGGGGCCCCTCACTCAATACGCAGTATTTT.

The V call is TRBV2, the J call TRBJ2-5; D may be TRBD2 (5 bases). This CDR3 has 13 residues. The ends were cut back, 3 bases at V and 2 bases at J, with 7 bases in the middle. CDR1 is SNHLY, CDR2 FYNNEI, per germline. The CDR3 DNA reads TGTGCCAGCAGTGAGGAGGTACAAGAGACCCAGTACTTC. It specifies CASSEEVQETQYF.

The chain couples TRBV30 to TRBJ1-5; tentatively, D is TRBD1 (6 bases). Germline V gene data show CDR1 as GTSNPN and CDR2 as SVGIG (reference sequence). The CDR3 sequence is 13 residues long. V was trimmed by 3 bases and J by 4 bases, leaving 10 bases between them. The CDR3 is CAWSPTGNQPQHF. The CDR3 DNA sequence: TGTGCCTGGAGCCCGACAGGTAATCAGCCCCAGCATTTT.

The rearrangement uses TRBV4-1 and TRBJ1-5; the D gene is possibly TRBD1 (6 bases). Germline V gene lookup returns CDR1 MGHRA and CDR2 YSYEKL. CDR3 length: 20 residues. V shed 0 bases and J shed 0 bases, with 21 bases lying between them. The CDR3 sequence: CASSQEPQDSRLYSNQPQHF. The CDR3 DNA follows: TGCGCCAGCAGCCAAGAACCCCAGGACAGCCGACTCTATAGCAATCAGCCCCAGCATTTT.

The V gene is TRBV5-1, the J gene TRBJ1-6; D remains unclear. Per germline, CDR1 SGHRS and CDR2 YFSETQ. The CDR3 length is 13 residues. Trimming took off 0 bases at V and 8 bases at J, with 6 bases between the two ends. CDR3 DNA: TGCGCCAGCAGCTTGGCCGAGGATTCACCCCTCCACTTT. This sequence encodes CASSLAEDSPLHF.

This chain uses TRBV7-2 with TRBJ2-7; no definite D call. V lost 2 bases and J 5 bases, leaving 13 bases between the germline ends. The CDR3 spans 14 residues. CDR1 and CDR2 (germline): SGHTA, FQGNSA. As DNA, the CDR3 is TGTGCCAGCAGCTTAATTGGCAAGAACGACGAGCAGTACTTC. Translating it yields CASSLIGKNDEQYF.

V is TRBV7-2 and J is TRBJ1-3; TRBD1 matches 8 bases. V lost 3 bases to trimming and J lost 0 bases; unmatched junction nucleotides: 13. Germline loops: CDR1 SGHTA, CDR2 FQGNSA. There are 19 residues in the CDR3. The CDR3 nucleotides read TGTGCCAGCAGCTTCTCCAGGGGGCTAAGTACTATCTCTGGAAACACCATATATTTT. Its protein is CASSFSRGLSTISGNTIYF.

J is TRBJ1-1 and V is TRBV5-6; D is unresolved. The CDR3 runs to 13 residues. V was pared by 2 bases and J by 3 bases, with 8 bases between. Germline CDR1 and CDR2: SGHDT and YYEEEE. CDR3 amino acids: CASSFGMDTEAFF. The CDR3, as DNA: TGTGCCAGCAGCTTTGGGATGGACACTGAAGCTTTCTTT.

This chain links TRBV7-9 with TRBJ2-2; the D is unclear. CDR3 length: 16 amino acids. The V end lost 5 bases, the J end lost 4 bases, and 17 bases lay between the germline ends. Germline CDR1 reads SEHNR; CDR2 reads FQNEAQ (reference sequence). Here the CDR3 DNA reads TGTGCCAGCAGCCCTCGAGCTATCGAGGTCACCGGGGAGCTGTTTTTT. Amino acid sequence: CASSPRAIEVTGELFF.

The V and J genes are TRBV7-7 and TRBJ2-2; possible D gene TRBD1, 6 bases. The CDR3 has 14 residues. The germline V and J ends were trimmed by 6 bases and 2 bases, with 10 bases remaining between them. Germline V gene data show CDR1 as SSHAT and CDR2 as FNYEAQ (reference sequence). Here the CDR3 DNA reads TGTGCCAGCAGAAAACAGGGAAACACCGGGGAGCTGTTTTTT. Protein product: CASRKQGNTGELFF.

V is TRBV5-8 and J is TRBJ2-7; maybe TRBD2 (7 bases). Per the germline V gene, CDR1 is SGHTS and CDR2 is YDEGEE. The CDR3 length is 15 residues. The V end was cut by 2 bases, the J end by 1 base, with 13 bases between. The CDR3 region has the DNA TGTGCCAGCAGCTTCGGGGGGCAGGTGTCCTACGAGCAGTACTTC. Protein product: CASSFGGQVSYEQYF.

The gene calls are TRBV6-6 and TRBJ1-2, with 9 bases identical to TRBD1. The CDR3 is made up of 15 amino acids. V was pared by 3 bases and J by 1 base, with 3 bases of the junction left unmatched. Germline CDR1 and CDR2: MNHNY and SVGAGI (reference sequence). DNA for the CDR3: TGTGCCAGCAGTTATGGGGACAGGGATAACTATGGCTACACCTTC. This translates into CASSYGDRDNYGYTF.

V usage is TRBV7-8 and J usage is TRBJ2-7, with 7 bases identical to TRBD2. Germline trimming cut 7 bases from V and 4 bases from J; bases unmatched to any gene: 19. Germline CDR1 SGHVS, CDR2 FQNEAQ. CDR3 length equals 17 residues. The CDR3 coding sequence is TGTGCCAGCACCCCAATCGGTACGGCGGGGGTTCTGTACGAGCAGTACTTC. It encodes CASTPIGTAGVLYEQYF.

This rearrangement joins TRBV7-2 to TRBJ1-4; D is unresolved. The germline CDR1 and CDR2 sequences are SGHTA and FQGNSA. The CDR3 covers 16 residues. V lost 3 bases and J lost 0, with 11 bases in between. The DNA for the CDR3 is TGTGCCAGCAGCTTCCAAAAGGCTACAACTAATGAAAAACTGTTTTTT. Its translation is CASSFQKATTNEKLFF.

This rearrangement joins TRBV27 to TRBJ2-5, with TRBD2 matching over 12 bases. The ends lost 6 bases at V and 0 bases at J; junction bases unmatched: 14. This CDR3 contains 19 residues. Per the germline V gene, CDR1 is MNHEY and CDR2 is SMNVEV (reference sequence). CDR3 in amino acids: CASSSNPPGLAGYQETQYF. The CDR3 DNA follows: TGTGCCAGCAGCTCCAACCCCCCGGGACTAGCGGGTTACCAAGAGACCCAGTACTTC.

The J gene is TRBJ2-1, the V gene TRBV5-6, with 12 positions matching TRBD2. Trimming removed 4 bases from V and 8 bases from J; junction bases left unmatched: 7. The CDR3 totals 15 residues. Germline values: CDR1 SGHDT, CDR2 YYEEEE. CDR3: CASSTTSGGGDEQFF. CDR3 DNA: TGTGCCAGCAGCACGACTAGCGGGGGAGGGGATGAGCAGTTCTTC. Full variable domain (rest looked up from reference TRBV5-6 and TRBJ2-1): DAGVTQSPTHLIKTRGQQVTLRCSPKSGHDTVSWYQQALGQGPQFIFQYYEEEERQRGNFPDRFSGHQFPNYSSELNVNALLLGDSALYLCASSTTSGGGDEQFFGPGTRLTVL.